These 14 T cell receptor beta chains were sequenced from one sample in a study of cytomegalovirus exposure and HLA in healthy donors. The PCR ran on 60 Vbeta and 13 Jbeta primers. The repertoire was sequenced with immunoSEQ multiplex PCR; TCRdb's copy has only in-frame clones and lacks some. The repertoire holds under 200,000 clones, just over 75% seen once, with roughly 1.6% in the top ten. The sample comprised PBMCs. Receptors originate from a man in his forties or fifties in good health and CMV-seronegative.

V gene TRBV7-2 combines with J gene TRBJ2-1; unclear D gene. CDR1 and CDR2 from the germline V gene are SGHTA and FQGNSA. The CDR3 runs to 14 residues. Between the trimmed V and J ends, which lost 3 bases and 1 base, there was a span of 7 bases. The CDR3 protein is CASSLAASYNEQFF. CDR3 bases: TGTGCCAGCAGCTTGGCCGCTTCCTACAATGAGCAGTTCTTC.

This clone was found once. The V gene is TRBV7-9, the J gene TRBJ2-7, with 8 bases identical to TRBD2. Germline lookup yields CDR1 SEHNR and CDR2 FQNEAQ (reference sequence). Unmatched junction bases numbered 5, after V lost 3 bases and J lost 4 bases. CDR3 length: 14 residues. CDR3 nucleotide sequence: TGTGCCAGCAGCTTCTTTGCGGGAGGATACGAGCAGTACTTC. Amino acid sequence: CASSFFAGGYEQYF.

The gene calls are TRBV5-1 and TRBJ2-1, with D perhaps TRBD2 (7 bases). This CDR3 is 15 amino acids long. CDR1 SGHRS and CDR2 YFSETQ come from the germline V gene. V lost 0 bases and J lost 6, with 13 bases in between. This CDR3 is CASSLEGGVGNEQFF. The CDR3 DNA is TGCGCCAGCAGCTTGGAGGGGGGGGTAGGCAATGAGCAGTTCTTC.

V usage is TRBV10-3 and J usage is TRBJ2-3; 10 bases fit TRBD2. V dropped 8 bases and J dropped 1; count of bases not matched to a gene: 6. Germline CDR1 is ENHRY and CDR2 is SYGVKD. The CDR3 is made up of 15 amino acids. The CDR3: CAIDGGTSGTDTQYF. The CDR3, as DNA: TGTGCCATCGATGGGGGGACTAGCGGCACAGATACGCAGTATTTT.

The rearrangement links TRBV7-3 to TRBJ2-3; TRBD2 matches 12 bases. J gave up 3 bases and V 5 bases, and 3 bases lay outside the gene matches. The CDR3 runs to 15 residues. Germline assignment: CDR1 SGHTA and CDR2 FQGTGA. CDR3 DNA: TGTGCCAGCAGCGTGGGGACTAGCGGGACAGATACGCAGTATTTT. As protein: CASSVGTSGTDTQYF.

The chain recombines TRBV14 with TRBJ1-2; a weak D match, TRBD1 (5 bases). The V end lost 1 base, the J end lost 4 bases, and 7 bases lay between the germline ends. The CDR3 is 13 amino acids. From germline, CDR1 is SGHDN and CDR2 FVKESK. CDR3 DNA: TGTGCCAGCAGCCAAGGCAGGGCCTATGGCTACACCTTC. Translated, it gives CASSQGRAYGYTF.

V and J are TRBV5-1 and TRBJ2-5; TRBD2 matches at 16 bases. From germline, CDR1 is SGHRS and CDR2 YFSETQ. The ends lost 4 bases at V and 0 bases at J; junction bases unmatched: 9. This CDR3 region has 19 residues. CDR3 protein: CASSERGLAGGIYQETQYF. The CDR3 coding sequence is TGCGCCAGCAGCGAACGGGGACTAGCGGGAGGGATCTACCAAGAGACCCAGTACTTC.

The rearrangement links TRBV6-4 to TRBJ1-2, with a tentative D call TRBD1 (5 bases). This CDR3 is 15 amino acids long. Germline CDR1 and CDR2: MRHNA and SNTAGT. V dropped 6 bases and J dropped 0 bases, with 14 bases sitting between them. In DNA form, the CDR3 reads TGTGCCAGCAGGGAGGGGCCCGGGCCTAACTATGGCTACACCTTC. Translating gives CASREGPGPNYGYTF.

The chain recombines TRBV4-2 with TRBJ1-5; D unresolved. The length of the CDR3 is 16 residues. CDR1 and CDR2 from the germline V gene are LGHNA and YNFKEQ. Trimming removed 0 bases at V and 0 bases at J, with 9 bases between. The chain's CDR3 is CASSQDSTYSNQPQHF. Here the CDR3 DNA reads TGTGCCAGCAGCCAAGATTCTACCTATAGCAATCAGCCCCAGCATTTT.

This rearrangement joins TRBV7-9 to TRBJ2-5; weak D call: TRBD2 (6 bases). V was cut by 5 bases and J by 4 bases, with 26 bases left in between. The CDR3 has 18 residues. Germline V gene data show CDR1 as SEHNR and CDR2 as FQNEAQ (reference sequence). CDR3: CASSSDPGDSGLIETQYF. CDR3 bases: TGTGCCAGCAGCAGCGACCCCGGTGATAGCGGCTTAATAGAGACCCAGTACTTC.

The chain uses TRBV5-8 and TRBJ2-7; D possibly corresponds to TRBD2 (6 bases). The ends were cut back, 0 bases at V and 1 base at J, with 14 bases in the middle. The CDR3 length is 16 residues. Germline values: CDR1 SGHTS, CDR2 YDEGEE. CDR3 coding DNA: TGTGCCAGCAGCTTGGCCGAGGGAGGAGGATCCTACGAGCAGTACTTC. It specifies CASSLAEGGGSYEQYF.

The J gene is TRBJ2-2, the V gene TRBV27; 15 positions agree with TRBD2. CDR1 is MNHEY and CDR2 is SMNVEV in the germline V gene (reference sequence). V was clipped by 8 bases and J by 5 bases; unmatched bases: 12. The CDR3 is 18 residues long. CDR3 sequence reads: CASSPAGTSGRSTGELFF. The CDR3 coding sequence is TGTGCCAGCTCTCCCGCCGGGACTAGCGGGAGGTCGACCGGGGAGCTGTTTTTT.

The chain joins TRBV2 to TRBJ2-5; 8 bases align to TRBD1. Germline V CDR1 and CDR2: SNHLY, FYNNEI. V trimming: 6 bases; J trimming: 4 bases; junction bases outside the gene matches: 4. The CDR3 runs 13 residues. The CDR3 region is CASSGTGRETQYF. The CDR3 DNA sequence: TGTGCCAGCAGCGGGACAGGTAGAGAGACCCAGTACTTC.

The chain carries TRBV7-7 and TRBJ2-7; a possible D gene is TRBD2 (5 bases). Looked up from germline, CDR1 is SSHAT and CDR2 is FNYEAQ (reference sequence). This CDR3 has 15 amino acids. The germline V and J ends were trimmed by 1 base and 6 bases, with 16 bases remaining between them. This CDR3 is CASSLGRPFGGEQYF. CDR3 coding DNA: TGTGCCAGCAGCTTAGGTAGACCATTCGGAGGCGAGCAGTACTTC.